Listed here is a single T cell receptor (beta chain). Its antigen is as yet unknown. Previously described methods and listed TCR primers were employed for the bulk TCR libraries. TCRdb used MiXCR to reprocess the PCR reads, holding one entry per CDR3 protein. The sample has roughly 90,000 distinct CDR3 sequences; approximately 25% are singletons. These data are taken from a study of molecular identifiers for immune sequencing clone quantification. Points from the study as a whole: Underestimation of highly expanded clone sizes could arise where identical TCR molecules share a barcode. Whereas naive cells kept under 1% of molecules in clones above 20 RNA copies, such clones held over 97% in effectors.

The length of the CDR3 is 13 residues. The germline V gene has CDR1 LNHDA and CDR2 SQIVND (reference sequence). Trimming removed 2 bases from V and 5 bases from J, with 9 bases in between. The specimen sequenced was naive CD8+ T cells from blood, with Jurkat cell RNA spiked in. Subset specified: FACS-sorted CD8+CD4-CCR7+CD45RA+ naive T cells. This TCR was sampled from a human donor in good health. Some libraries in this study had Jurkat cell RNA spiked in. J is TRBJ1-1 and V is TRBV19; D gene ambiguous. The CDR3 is CASSILSGTEAFF. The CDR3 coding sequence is TGTGCCAGTAGTATATTGTCGGGGACTGAAGCTTTCTTT. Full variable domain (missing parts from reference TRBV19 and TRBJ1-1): DGGITQSPKYLFRKEGQNVTLSCEQNLNHDAMYWYRQDPGQGLRLIYYSQIVNDFQKGDIAEGYSVSREKKESFPLTVTSAQKNPTAFYLCASSILSGTEAFFGQGTRLTVV.